The rows below give T cell receptor beta chains drawn from one sample of a study of T cell responses to AZD1222 COVID-19 vaccine. Profiled with immunoSEQ multiplex PCR; TCRdb holds only in-frame clones, not every one. The table lists about 110,000 clones, around 89% of them singletons. This material consisted of peripheral blood, taken on day 0 of AZD1222 vaccination. The receptors were sampled from an adult in good health. The CDR3 runs from the conserved cysteine through the conserved F or W. D genes are given only for firm matches. Expanded clones get a size class; other rows say once, few or many, or leave the size out.

d_call: .
v_call: TRBV5-6
j_call: TRBJ1-1
clone_size: few
cdr3_nt: TGTGCCAGCAGCTTGTACAGGGAGCGGGCCGCCGCTGAAGCTTTCTTT
cdr3_aa: CASSLYRERAAAEAFF

d_call: .
v_call: TRBV7-9
j_call: TRBJ2-1
clone_size: .
cdr3_nt: TGTGCCAGCAGCTTAGGGGACTCGTCGGGTAATGAGCAGTTCTTC
cdr3_aa: CASSLGDSSGNEQFF

d_call: .
v_call: TRBV21-1
j_call: TRBJ2-7
clone_size: .
cdr3_nt: TGTGCCAGCACCCCTCCGACAGGGGGACCCTACGAGCAGTACTTC
cdr3_aa: CASTPPTGGPYEQYF

d_call: TRBD1
v_call: TRBV18
j_call: TRBJ1-2
clone_size: .
cdr3_nt: TGTGCCAGCTCACTCCCCGGGACAGCTAACTATGGCTACACCTTC
cdr3_aa: CASSLPGTANYGYTF

d_call: .
v_call: TRBV10-3
j_call: TRBJ1-2
clone_size: .
cdr3_nt: TGTGCCATCAGTGAGCCGGGACAACCCTCCAGGGGCTATGGCTACACCTTC
cdr3_aa: CAISEPGQPSRGYGYTF

d_call: TRBD1
v_call: TRBV5-1
j_call: TRBJ1-2
clone_size: .
cdr3_nt: TGCGCCAGCAGCTTGGGACAGGGGGATGGCTACACCTTC
cdr3_aa: CASSLGQGDGYTF

d_call: .
v_call: TRBV12-5
j_call: TRBJ2-5
clone_size: .
cdr3_nt: TGTGCTAGTGGTAATACAGTACAAGAGACCCAGTACTTC
cdr3_aa: CASGNTVQETQYF

d_call: .
v_call: TRBV6-5
j_call: TRBJ1-4
clone_size: once
cdr3_nt: TGTGCCAGCAGTCCACGACAGGTAGAAAAACTGTTTTTT
cdr3_aa: CASSPRQVEKLFF

d_call: TRBD1
v_call: TRBV5-8
j_call: TRBJ1-6
clone_size: once
cdr3_nt: TGTGCCAGCAGTCGGGACAGAGGAAATTCACCCCTCCACTTT
cdr3_aa: CASSRDRGNSPLHF

d_call: .
v_call: TRBV5-6
j_call: TRBJ2-6
clone_size: .
cdr3_nt: TGTGCCAGCAGCCCCGAGGGTACCTCTGGGGCCAACGTCCTGACTTTC
cdr3_aa: CASSPEGTSGANVLTF

d_call: .
v_call: TRBV7-6
j_call: TRBJ1-1
clone_size: .
cdr3_nt: TGTGCCAGCAGCGCAATCAGGGTCACTGAAGCTTTCTTT
cdr3_aa: CASSAIRVTEAFF

d_call: .
v_call: TRBV6-2/TRBV6-3
j_call: TRBJ1-4
clone_size: .
cdr3_nt: TGTGCCAGCAGTTACCGGGACCCCATAAATGAAAAACTGTTTTTT
cdr3_aa: CASSYRDPINEKLFF

d_call: .
v_call: TRBV6-5
j_call: TRBJ1-4
clone_size: .
cdr3_nt: TGTGCCAGCTCCGGAGGGGGTCAAAGTGAAAAACTGTTTTTT
cdr3_aa: CASSGGGQSEKLFF

d_call: .
v_call: TRBV20-1
j_call: TRBJ1-1
clone_size: once
cdr3_nt: TGCAGTGCTCGTGGGACGGTGAACACTGAAGCTTTCTTT
cdr3_aa: CSARGTVNTEAFF

d_call: TRBD2
v_call: TRBV29-1
j_call: TRBJ2-5
clone_size: .
cdr3_nt: TGCAGCGTTGAAGGAGGGACTAGCCCCCAAGAGACCCAGTACTTC
cdr3_aa: CSVEGGTSPQETQYF

d_call: .
v_call: TRBV6-5
j_call: TRBJ2-1
clone_size: few
cdr3_nt: TGTGCCAGCAGTTACTCGAAGGTTTCTGGGCAGTTCTTC
cdr3_aa: CASSYSKVSGQFF

d_call: .
v_call: TRBV5-4
j_call: TRBJ2-1
clone_size: .
cdr3_nt: TGTGCCAGCAGCTTTAACTACAATGAGCAGTTCTTC
cdr3_aa: CASSFNYNEQFF

d_call: .
v_call: TRBV14
j_call: TRBJ2-7
clone_size: once
cdr3_nt: TGTGCCAGCAGCCAAGTTGCCGAGCAGTACTTC
cdr3_aa: CASSQVAEQYF

d_call: TRBD1
v_call: TRBV9
j_call: TRBJ1-5
clone_size: .
cdr3_nt: TGTGCCAGCAGCGTAGGACAGGGGGGTCAGCCCCAGCATTTT
cdr3_aa: CASSVGQGGQPQHF

d_call: TRBD2
v_call: TRBV6-5
j_call: TRBJ2-3
clone_size: .
cdr3_nt: TGTGCCAGCAGTTACCGGGGACTAACAGATACGCAGTATTTT
cdr3_aa: CASSYRGLTDTQYF

d_call: .
v_call: TRBV28
j_call: TRBJ1-3
clone_size: .
cdr3_nt: TGTGCCAGCAGAGGGGGTTCTTCTGCAGAAGGTGGAAACACCATATATTTT
cdr3_aa: CASRGGSSAEGGNTIYF

d_call: .
v_call: TRBV25-1
j_call: TRBJ1-2
clone_size: .
cdr3_nt: TGTGCCAGCAGTGAAAACGGGATGGGCTATGGCTACACCTTC
cdr3_aa: CASSENGMGYGYTF

d_call: TRBD2
v_call: TRBV4-1
j_call: TRBJ2-3
clone_size: .
cdr3_nt: TGCGCCAGCAGCCAAGATCGGCTAGCGGGGGGGCGGGATACGCAGTATTTT
cdr3_aa: CASSQDRLAGGRDTQYF

d_call: TRBD1
v_call: TRBV10-3
j_call: TRBJ1-5
clone_size: .
cdr3_nt: TGTGCCATCAGCACAGCAGGGGGGCAGCCCCAGCATTTT
cdr3_aa: CAISTAGGQPQHF

d_call: TRBD1
v_call: TRBV28
j_call: TRBJ1-2
clone_size: once
cdr3_nt: TGTGCCAGCAGTTCGCAGACAGGGAACTATGGCTACACCTTC
cdr3_aa: CASSSQTGNYGYTF

d_call: .
v_call: TRBV29-1
j_call: TRBJ1-2
clone_size: few
cdr3_nt: TGCAGCGTACTTTTTACCGGGACCACTCCCCGCTATGGCTACACCTTC
cdr3_aa: CSVLFTGTTPRYGYTF

d_call: .
v_call: TRBV7-9
j_call: TRBJ2-3
clone_size: once
cdr3_nt: TGTGCCAGCAGCATCCGCTCGACAGATGCAGATACGCAGTATTTT
cdr3_aa: CASSIRSTDADTQYF

d_call: .
v_call: TRBV20-1
j_call: TRBJ1-2
clone_size: .
cdr3_nt: TGCAGTGCTCCCGGGACCTATGGCTACACCTTC
cdr3_aa: CSAPGTYGYTF

d_call: .
v_call: TRBV6-6
j_call: TRBJ2-3
clone_size: .
cdr3_nt: TGTGCCAGCAGTTACTCCCTACTAGATACGCAGTATTTT
cdr3_aa: CASSYSLLDTQYF

d_call: .
v_call: TRBV6-5
j_call: TRBJ2-1
clone_size: .
cdr3_nt: TGTGCCAGCAGTTACGCGGGGACTCACAATGAGCAGTTCTTC
cdr3_aa: CASSYAGTHNEQFF

d_call: .
v_call: TRBV27
j_call: TRBJ2-1
clone_size: .
cdr3_nt: TGTGCCAGCAGTTTCGCTATGCGGGGTTACAATGAGCAGTTCTTC
cdr3_aa: CASSFAMRGYNEQFF

d_call: .
v_call: TRBV7-9
j_call: TRBJ2-7
clone_size: .
cdr3_nt: TGTGCCAGCAGCTTAGCGGCCGGGGGATTGTACGAGCAGTACTTC
cdr3_aa: CASSLAAGGLYEQYF

d_call: .
v_call: TRBV18
j_call: TRBJ1-5
clone_size: .
cdr3_nt: TGTGCCAGCTCACCGCCAGGACTGGGAAATCAGCCCCAGCATTTT
cdr3_aa: CASSPPGLGNQPQHF

d_call: .
v_call: TRBV2
j_call: TRBJ1-5
clone_size: .
cdr3_nt: TGTGCCGGAAGACCGGGGCCAGATCAGCCCCAGCATTTT
cdr3_aa: CAGRPGPDQPQHF

d_call: .
v_call: TRBV7-3
j_call: TRBJ2-5
clone_size: .
cdr3_nt: TGTGCCAGCAGGTCGACTAGTCGTGAGACCCAGTACTTC
cdr3_aa: CASRSTSRETQYF

d_call: .
v_call: TRBV7-8
j_call: TRBJ1-2
clone_size: once
cdr3_nt: TGTGCCAGCAGCATCACAGGGCAGGGAGGCTACACCTTC
cdr3_aa: CASSITGQGGYTF

d_call: .
v_call: TRBV19
j_call: TRBJ1-6
clone_size: .
cdr3_nt: TGTGCCAGTAGTACAGGTCTCAACTCACCCCTCCACTTT
cdr3_aa: CASSTGLNSPLHF

d_call: .
v_call: TRBV9
j_call: TRBJ2-3
clone_size: .
cdr3_nt: TGTGCCAGCAGCGTAGCGGGGGCCGTAGATACGCAGTATTTT
cdr3_aa: CASSVAGAVDTQYF

d_call: TRBD1
v_call: TRBV7-6
j_call: TRBJ1-3
clone_size: .
cdr3_nt: TGTGCCAGCCGACTTGGAACAGGGGCTGGAAACACCATATATTTT
cdr3_aa: CASRLGTGAGNTIYF

d_call: .
v_call: TRBV7-3
j_call: TRBJ1-1
clone_size: .
cdr3_nt: TGTGCCAGCAGCTTAACTACTTCAGGTGAAGCTTTCTTT
cdr3_aa: CASSLTTSGEAFF

d_call: .
v_call: TRBV29-1
j_call: TRBJ1-2
clone_size: .
cdr3_nt: TGCAGCGTTGAAGAAGTTGCAGGGAGCGCTGGCTACACCTTC
cdr3_aa: CSVEEVAGSAGYTF

d_call: TRBD1
v_call: TRBV5-6
j_call: TRBJ2-7
clone_size: .
cdr3_nt: TGTGCCAGCAGCTTGGGATTAGGGACAGGGGGCGGGTGGCACGAGCAGTACTTC
cdr3_aa: CASSLGLGTGGGWHEQYF

d_call: .
v_call: TRBV5-1
j_call: TRBJ2-5
clone_size: .
cdr3_nt: TGCGCCAGCAGCACGGGACTGCTTCAAGAGACCCAGTACTTC
cdr3_aa: CASSTGLLQETQYF

d_call: .
v_call: TRBV28
j_call: TRBJ1-5
clone_size: .
cdr3_nt: TGTGCCAGCAGTTTAGGGATGGTGGGCAATCAGCCCCAGCATTTT
cdr3_aa: CASSLGMVGNQPQHF

d_call: .
v_call: TRBV6-1
j_call: TRBJ1-2
clone_size: .
cdr3_nt: TGTGCCAATCAGGGTCGCGGTCATTTCGGGTATGGCTACACCTTC
cdr3_aa: CANQGRGHFGYGYTF

d_call: .
v_call: TRBV6-6
j_call: TRBJ2-2
clone_size: .
cdr3_nt: TGTGCCAGCAGTTACAGGCCAGGGGGGGATACCGGGGAGCTGTTTTTT
cdr3_aa: CASSYRPGGDTGELFF

d_call: .
v_call: TRBV6-2/TRBV6-3
j_call: TRBJ2-5
clone_size: .
cdr3_nt: TGTGCCAGCAGTCAGCCGTGGGGCCTAGAAGAGACCCAGTACTTC
cdr3_aa: CASSQPWGLEETQYF

d_call: .
v_call: TRBV15
j_call: TRBJ2-7
clone_size: .
cdr3_nt: TGTGCCACCAGCATCGATCCCCGGAGCTCCTACGAGCAGTACTTC
cdr3_aa: CATSIDPRSSYEQYF

d_call: .
v_call: TRBV28
j_call: TRBJ1-5
clone_size: .
cdr3_nt: TGTGCCAGCAGTTTATCGGGGGCAGGCCGCCGGCCCCAGCATTTT
cdr3_aa: CASSLSGAGRRPQHF

d_call: .
v_call: TRBV14
j_call: TRBJ1-2
clone_size: .
cdr3_nt: TGTGCCAGCAGCGCACGCGGGGGGGCCTATGGCTACACCTTC
cdr3_aa: CASSARGGAYGYTF

d_call: .
v_call: TRBV13
j_call: TRBJ1-6
clone_size: .
cdr3_nt: TGTGCCAGCAGCTTCGGGGGCTCCTATAATTCACCCCTCCACTTT
cdr3_aa: CASSFGGSYNSPLHF